This is a list of T cell receptor beta chains from one sample in a study of OX40 agonist ivuxolimab in advanced cancers. The protocol was immunoSEQ multiplex PCR, while the TCRdb copy is restricted to in-frame clones and leaves out a portion. This table has 15,000 to 20,000 clones, about 70% appearing once. The source material was CD4+ or CD8+ T cells sorted from blood, sampled in a trial of the OX40 agonist ivuxolimab. The receptors were sampled from an adult with an advanced solid tumor such as melanoma, head and neck, liver or kidney cancer. Each CDR3 is given with its conserved first and last residue.

CDR3	J	V	length
CASSQLAARSSYNEQFF	TRBJ2-1	TRBV28	17
CASSWGVNTEAFF	TRBJ1-1	TRBV5-4	13
CASSQEGTAQPQETQYF	TRBJ2-5	TRBV14	17
CASSQERRQYTEAFF	TRBJ1-1	TRBV4-3	15
CASSQVVGSNQPQHF	TRBJ1-5	TRBV4-1	15
CASCLDWNQPQHF	TRBJ1-5	TRBV7-8	13
CASSSSPGRTFYEQYF	TRBJ2-7	TRBV4-1	16
CASSLGQNTGELFF	TRBJ2-2	TRBV5-4	14
CASSLVQGAYGYTF	TRBJ1-2	TRBV7-2	14
CASSVLAGPSYEQYF	TRBJ2-7	TRBV6-5	15
CASSDTGDVYEQYF	TRBJ2-7	TRBV10-1	14
CATSRDPTQSSYNEQFF	TRBJ2-1	TRBV15	17
CSVPGGKMGTEAFF	TRBJ1-1	TRBV29-1	14
CASSSSSGRFDPYEQYF	TRBJ2-7	TRBV7-9	17
CASSHLGGQGANTEAFF	TRBJ1-1	TRBV4-1	17
CAISGGTAYEQYF	TRBJ2-7	TRBV10-3	13
CASSVRDRAYEQYF	TRBJ2-7	TRBV9	14
CASSDYTTDRDQETQYF	TRBJ2-5	TRBV19	17
CASSLGGRPEAFF	TRBJ1-1	TRBV13	13
CASSHQTGREKLFF	TRBJ1-4	TRBV4-1	14
CASSLLPGTAGANVLTF	TRBJ2-6	TRBV27	17
CASSQRRTGTVVENEQFF	TRBJ2-1	TRBV2	18
CASSLAWGSRPEAFF	TRBJ1-1	TRBV5-6	15
CASTLTGGSPLHF	TRBJ1-6	TRBV28	13
CASSSYLGDYGYTF	TRBJ1-2	TRBV7-6	14
CASSTGLAGISYNEQFF	TRBJ2-1	TRBV5-6	17
CASSPTGTGNEQYF	TRBJ2-7	TRBV27	14
CASSLRPHRQQYF	TRBJ2-7	TRBV28	13
CASSLGPGLAGQETQYF	TRBJ2-5	TRBV13	17
CASGLFNEQFF	TRBJ2-1	TRBV27	11
CASTLTPGQTSNYGYTF	TRBJ1-2	TRBV5-4	17
CASSLDPRASGNTIYF	TRBJ1-3	TRBV11-2	16
CSVEAPEAFF	TRBJ1-1	TRBV29-1	10
CASSPSPRYEQYF	TRBJ2-7	TRBV7-2	13
CASSLGQGGYGYTF	TRBJ1-2	TRBV7-9	14
CASRTSGRPVYNEQFF	TRBJ2-1	TRBV27	16
CAPSGAVYTDTQYF	TRBJ2-3	TRBV30	14
CASSVEGGELRDTQYF	TRBJ2-3	TRBV9	16
CATSSGGGLNTEAFF	TRBJ1-1	TRBV19	15
CSVEIRGNEQFF	TRBJ2-1	TRBV29-1	12
CASSQDLGGGGEKLFF	TRBJ1-4	TRBV4-1	16
CAIRSRDRWGNEQFF	TRBJ2-1	TRBV2	15
CASSFRRDTLSYNEQFF	TRBJ2-1	TRBV5-1	17
CASSRTGSSIQYF	TRBJ2-4	TRBV5-4	13
CATQQEEGQMNTEAFF	TRBJ1-1	TRBV15	16
CGTGYNQPQHF	TRBJ1-5	TRBV27	11
CAGSARSGPEAYF	TRBJ2-5	TRBV2	13
CASSVAGGGHTEAFF	TRBJ1-1	TRBV9	15
CASSLSSDREFNEKLFF	TRBJ1-4	TRBV27	17
CASSLGRGYRASTDTQYF	TRBJ2-3	TRBV11-3	18
CASSLFEGSPYEQYF	TRBJ2-7	TRBV28	15
CASSEVHLSYEQYF	TRBJ2-7	TRBV25-1	14
CASSLGQGSAEQYF	TRBJ2-7	TRBV7-8	14
CASSPLGGTNTGELFF	TRBJ2-2	TRBV13	16
CASSMGGQLYEQYF	TRBJ2-7	TRBV19	14